This entry is about one TCR beta chain. The data were obtained in a study of T cell changes during pregnancy in multiple sclerosis. The repertoire was sequenced with immunoSEQ multiplex PCR; TCRdb's copy has only in-frame clones and lacks some. Of 70,000 or so clones listed, roughly 93% are singletons. The germline V gene has CDR1 SGHNT and CDR2 YENEEA. The CDR3 has 20 amino acids. Trimming removed 6 bases from V and 3 bases from J, with 33 bases in between. Sample: peripheral blood, taken in the third trimester of pregnancy. This receptor was obtained from a female donor with multiple sclerosis, enrolled in a pregnancy study. V usage is TRBV11-3 and J usage is TRBJ2-7; the D gene is possibly TRBD2 (5 bases). CDR3 sequence reads: CASSRREASMYCVSNYEQYF. For the CDR3, the DNA is TGTGCCAGCAGTCGCCGGGAAGCGAGTATGTACTGTGTTAGCAACTACGAGCAGTACTTC.